A single sample gave rise to the 5 T cell receptor beta chains below, sequenced in a study of technical replicates of blood from several donors. Only in-frame clones appear in the TCRdb table, and some are missing; sequencing was by immunoSEQ multiplex PCR. The sample yields fewer than 100,000 clones, around 91% seen once. Sequencing was carried out using T cells isolated from PBMCs. These receptors originate from a human donor in good health.

The chain has TRBV6-5 and TRBJ2-1; 8 bases are shared with TRBD1. This CDR3 contains 14 residues. V shed 6 bases, J shed 9 bases, and the junction held 10 bases outside the gene matches. Per the germline V gene, CDR1 is MNHEY and CDR2 is SVGAGI. This CDR3 is CASRSTGGIGEQFF. CDR3 nucleotides: TGTGCCAGCAGGTCAACAGGGGGGATCGGTGAGCAGTTCTTC.

The chain uses TRBV19 and TRBJ2-7; TRBD1 matches 8 bases. Germline trimming cut 5 bases from V and 4 bases from J; bases unmatched to any gene: 16. Germline V gives CDR1 LNHDA, CDR2 SQIVND (reference sequence). The CDR3 runs 17 residues. This CDR3 is CASSGGWDRIGGYEQYF. CDR3 nucleotides: TGTGCCAGTAGTGGGGGCTGGGACAGGATAGGAGGGTACGAGCAGTACTTC. Combining the CDR3 with reference TRBV19 and TRBJ2-7 gives the whole variable domain DGGITQSPKYLFRKEGQNVTLSCEQNLNHDAMYWYRQDPGQGLRLIYYSQIVNDFQKGDIAEGYSVSREKKESFPLTVTSAQKNPTAFYLCASSGGWDRIGGYEQYFGPGTRLTVT.

V and J are TRBV27 and TRBJ2-7, with D possibly matching TRBD1 (6 bases). The CDR3 extends over 16 amino acids. The V end lost 5 bases, the J end lost 0 bases, and 17 bases lay between the germline ends. CDR1 is MNHEY, CDR2 SMNVEV, per germline (reference sequence). CDR3 nucleotide sequence: TGTGCCAGCAGTCCCAGCAGGGGCCAAAGCTCCTACGAGCAGTACTTC. Translation gives CASSPSRGQSSYEQYF.

J is TRBJ1-2 and V is TRBV29-1, with 7 nucleotides matching TRBD1. V was clipped by 2 bases and J by 5 bases; unmatched bases: 2. This CDR3 region has 12 residues. The V gene's germline CDR1 is SQVTM and CDR2 ANQGSEA. The CDR3 protein is CSVESRGYGYTF. CDR3 bases: TGCAGCGTTGAAAGCAGGGGGTATGGCTACACCTTC. Full variable domain (rest looked up from reference TRBV29-1 and TRBJ1-2): SAVISQKPSRDICQRGTSLTIQCQVDSQVTMMFWYRQQPGQSLTLIATANQGSEATYESGFVIDKFPISRPNLTFSTLTVSNMSPEDSSIYLCSVESRGYGYTFGSGTRLTVV.

The chain links TRBV5-1 to TRBJ2-5; TRBD2 matches at 12 bases. The CDR3 sequence is 15 residues long. The J segment lost 5 bases and the V segment lost 4 bases, leaving 6 bases of the junction unmatched. CDR1 is SGHRS, CDR2 YFSETQ, per germline. As DNA, the CDR3 is TGCGCCAGCAGCCCGACTAGCGGGAGCAGGGAGACCCAGTACTTC. The encoded protein is CASSPTSGSRETQYF. The full variable domain, completed using reference TRBV5-1 and TRBJ2-5, is KAGVTQTPRYLIKTRGQQVTLSCSPISGHRSVSWYQQTPGQGLQFLFEYFSETQRNKGNFPGRFSGRQFSNSRSEMNVSTLELGDSALYLCASSPTSGSRETQYFGPGTRLLVL.